This T cell receptor beta chain was obtained from a study of CD8+CD57+ T cells in acquired aplastic anemia. Study at large: The average for DNA from sorted CD4+ and CD8+ cells was around 3.5 ug.

Patients chosen for sequencing had CD8+CD57+ cells that had expanded, as shown by flow cytometry. Study outcomes and limitations: No significant patient-versus-control difference appeared in CD8+ Simpson's diversity.

About this clonotype itself: Its antigen is unidentified.

Germline lookup yields CDR1 SNHLY and CDR2 FYNNEI. V lost 8 bases, J lost 7 bases, and 9 bases stayed unmatched. CDR3 length equals 14 residues. The study profiled TCR beta VDJ and CDR3 using genomic DNA as template. TCRdb re-derived calls from the reads in MiXCR, one entry per CDR3 protein. Altogether hundreds of thousands of distinct CDR3 sequences are present, less than 60% being singletons, with the ten largest covering around 20%. The chain couples TRBV2 to TRBJ2-7; 12 bases are shared with TRBD2. The sequenced sample was sorted CD4+, CD8+, or CD8+CD57+ T cells (not recorded which) from PBMCs. The sequence was collected from a human donor with aplastic anemia. CDR3 sequence reads: CASLDRTSGEEQYF. The DNA for the CDR3 is TGTGCCAGCCTGGACAGGACTAGCGGGGAGGAGCAGTACTTC.